This TCR beta chain was captured in a study of glioma-infiltrating T cells after dendritic cell vaccination. Study as a whole: Dendritic cell vaccine was injected intradermally three times, biweekly.

The table came from immunoSEQ multiplex PCR; TCRdb's copy has only in-frame clones and leaves some out. The data show around 58,000 clones, around 86% seen once. Study-wide points: Higher TCR clonality did not directly relate to longer survival.

In this sample, this clone turned up a few times. What it binds is not known. The sequencing here drew on blood, taken before dendritic cell vaccination. This sequence originates from a human donor with glioblastoma.

The CDR3 bases are TGTGCCAGCAGTGAAGCGGGGACAGGGGGCTACTATGGCTACACCTTC. Residues: CASSEAGTGGYYGYTF. The chain uses TRBV2 and TRBJ1-2; 12 nucleotides match TRBD1. The CDR3 runs to 16 residues. The V gene's germline CDR1 is SNHLY and CDR2 FYNNEI. The junction had 2 bases not matched to a gene; V was cut back by 0 bases and J by 3 bases.